The clone carrying this T cell receptor beta chain was seen a few times. Its antigen is undetermined. The V gene lost 2 bases and the J gene lost 5 bases, with 9 bases spanning the gap. The CDR3 has 13 amino acids. CDR1 MGHRA and CDR2 YSYEKL come from the germline V gene. The data were obtained in a study of response to subunit inactivated influenza vaccine. General study results and limits: Each seasonal influenza vaccination, the authors suggested, recruits few new T cells.

TCRdb ran MiXCR on the RT-PCR reads and lists one entry per CDR3 protein. Here the sample spans 530,000 or so distinct CDR3 sequences, 12% being singletons. The sequence derives from a man over 45 who received an inactivated influenza vaccine. Material: PBMCs from blood, obtained on the day of vaccination. V gene TRBV4-1 combines with J gene TRBJ2-5, with D perhaps TRBD2 (5 bases). CDR3 in amino acids: CASSQPPGETQYF. The CDR3 DNA reads TGCGCCAGCAGCCAACCTCCGGGGGAGACCCAGTACTTC.